Shown below are 7 T cell receptor beta chains from a single sample sequenced in a study of blood T cell repertoires in COVID-19. Sequencing was performed with immunoSEQ multiplex PCR; in TCRdb, only in-frame clones are kept and a portion is missing. In the table there are approximately 94,000 clones, roughly 88% of which are singletons. Sequencing used peripheral blood. Receptors were obtained from a man in his sixties with acute or convalescent COVID-19.

The chain carries TRBV27 and TRBJ2-1; 16 bases match TRBD2. The CDR3 runs 19 residues. Germline V gives CDR1 MNHEY, CDR2 SMNVEV (reference sequence). Trimming removed 5 bases from V and 3 bases from J; junction bases left unmatched: 10. The CDR3 nucleotides are TGTGCCAGCAGTCCAGGGGCGGGACTAGCGGGGGGGCGCTACAATGAGCAGTTCTTC. It encodes CASSPGAGLAGGRYNEQFF.

The genes are TRBV29-1 and TRBJ2-1; D unclear. Germline V gene lookup returns CDR1 SQVTM and CDR2 ANQGSEA. This CDR3 is built from 15 residues. Deletions cut 3 bases from V and 9 bases from J, with 21 bases between. The DNA for the CDR3 is TGCAGCGTTGATTTTTTGTTCTCTAGGTCGGGTGAGCAGTTCTTC. Translated, it gives CSVDFLFSRSGEQFF.

The V gene is TRBV6-6, the J gene TRBJ2-3; TRBD1 aligns across 7 bases. The J segment lost 1 base and the V segment lost 6 bases, leaving 7 bases of the junction unmatched. In germline, CDR1 is MNHNY, CDR2 SVGAGI (reference sequence). The CDR3 sequence is 15 residues long. The DNA of the CDR3 is TGTGCCAGCAGCCCAGACAGGGTTGGCACAGATACGCAGTATTTT. It encodes CASSPDRVGTDTQYF.

This clone was detected only a few times. The chain recombines TRBV6-1 with TRBJ1-5; D remains ambiguous. Looked up from germline, CDR1 is MNHNS and CDR2 is SASEGT. The V end was cut by 2 bases, the J end by 9 bases, with 17 bases between. This CDR3 spans 15 amino acids. The CDR3 reads CASSEHGLTQMPQHF. CDR3 DNA sequence: TGTGCCAGCAGTGAACATGGACTGACCCAAATGCCCCAGCATTTT.

This chain links TRBV7-6 with TRBJ1-1; D gene unclear. The germline gives CDR1 SGHVS, CDR2 FNYEAQ. V was pared by 3 bases and J by 6 bases, with 29 bases between. The CDR3 runs to 19 residues. The chain's CDR3 is CASSFPIETVSLSLAEAFF. DNA for the CDR3: TGTGCCAGCAGCTTCCCGATCGAGACTGTGTCTCTCTCTCTCGCTGAAGCTTTCTTT.

This chain joins TRBV19 and TRBJ1-2, with D hard to call. The V end lost 10 bases, the J end lost 4 bases, and 16 bases lay between the germline ends. The CDR3 spans 13 residues. In germline, CDR1 is LNHDA, CDR2 SQIVND (reference sequence). The CDR3 region is CATSGSFVYGYTF. The CDR3 nucleotides read TGTGCCACCTCGGGGTCATTCGTCTATGGCTACACCTTC.

V and J are TRBV7-2 and TRBJ1-2, with TRBD1 matching 7 bases. CDR1 and CDR2 (germline): SGHTA, FQGNSA. J lost 4 bases, V lost 3 bases, and 5 bases had no gene match. This CDR3 is 14 amino acids long. The CDR3 DNA is TGTGCCAGCAGCTTCGCAGGGGGGTTCTATGGCTACACCTTC. Protein sequence: CASSFAGGFYGYTF.